This record concerns one T cell receptor (beta chain) sequence. No antigen is known for it. The CDR3 loop spans 16 amino acids. Unmatched junction bases numbered 14, after V lost 4 bases and J lost 8 bases. Germline V lookup: CDR1 LNHDA, CDR2 SQIVND (reference sequence). These data originate in a study of T cell responses to AZD1222 COVID-19 vaccine. General study findings and limits: Two doses of AZD1222 preceded a rise in Spike-specific TCR breadth and depth. The CD4 TCRs associated with vaccination extended across spike and predominated at 160-218 and 743-854.

This table comes from immunoSEQ multiplex PCR, and its TCRdb copy is limited to in-frame clones, with some not included. The sample yields around 120,000 clones, around nine tenths seen once. This clonotype was obtained from an adult who received the AZD1222 COVID-19 vaccine. Source: peripheral blood, taken 28 days after the second AZD1222 dose. The chain carries TRBV19 and TRBJ2-1; 7 bases align to TRBD2. The DNA for the CDR3 is TGTGCCAGTAGTACTAGAACCGGGACTACTACACATGAGCAGTTCTTC. Translating it yields CASSTRTGTTTHEQFF.